This is a list of T cell receptor beta chains from one sample in a study of cytomegalovirus exposure and HLA in healthy donors. The table came from immunoSEQ multiplex PCR; TCRdb's copy has only in-frame clones and leaves some out. Seen here are about 220,000 clones, approximately 88% observed once, and the top ten hold 0.71%. Material for sequencing was PBMCs. The receptors shown here come from a boy younger than 10 in good health and CMV-seronegative. CDR3s include the opening cysteine and the closing phenylalanine or tryptophan. A D gene is named only where the DNA matches it firmly. Size is stated for part of the rows, as once, few or many counts, or as a class when the clone is expanded.

v_call,j_call,d_call,clone_size,cdr3_length,cdr3_aa,cdr3_nt
TRBV5-4,TRBJ2-7,-,few,14,CASSLGSTNYEQYF,TGTGCCAGCAGCTTGGGATCTACCAATTACGAGCAGTACTTC
TRBV15,TRBJ2-5,TRBD2,-,16,CATSRDFLAGEETQYF,TGTGCCACCAGCAGAGATTTCCTAGCGGGGGAAGAGACCCAGTACTTC
TRBV18,TRBJ2-7,-,-,16,CASSPLTGIAPYEQYF,TGTGCCAGCTCTCCACTTACAGGGATCGCTCCCTACGAGCAGTACTTC
TRBV9,TRBJ1-2,-,-,15,CASSVEAWGQRGYTF,TGTGCCAGCAGCGTAGAGGCGTGGGGCCAGAGGGGCTACACCTTC
TRBV11-2,TRBJ2-7,-,-,15,CASSPPGSGPYEQYF,TGTGCCAGCAGCCCCCCGGGATCCGGACCCTACGAGCAGTACTTC
TRBV7-4,TRBJ1-3,-,-,15,CASSLARAPLDTIYF,TGTGCCAGCAGCTTAGCGCGGGCCCCCTTGGACACCATATATTTT
TRBV6-1,TRBJ2-5,-,-,15,CASSEVQGGQETQYF,TGTGCCAGCAGTGAAGTACAGGGTGGTCAAGAGACCCAGTACTTC
TRBV6-4,TRBJ2-3,-,-,14,CASSQGLGTDTQYF,TGTGCCAGCAGCCAGGGGTTAGGGACAGATACGCAGTATTTT
TRBV29-1,TRBJ1-1,-,few,13,CSVEGRMNTEAFF,TGCAGCGTTGAGGGGCGGATGAACACTGAAGCTTTCTTT
TRBV2,TRBJ1-2,-,-,14,CANLLGASNYGYTF,TGTGCCAACCTTCTGGGGGCGTCTAACTATGGCTACACCTTC
TRBV27,TRBJ2-1,-,-,17,CASSSPLIGPVYNEQFF,TGTGCCAGCAGTTCCCCCTTAATTGGCCCTGTGTACAATGAGCAGTTCTTC
TRBV30,TRBJ2-7,-,-,13,CAWSVFSSYEQYF,TGTGCCTGGAGTGTTTTCAGCTCCTACGAGCAGTACTTC
TRBV2,TRBJ2-7,TRBD2,-,17,CASSDRLGLAGIYEQYF,TGTGCCAGCAGTGATCGACTGGGACTAGCGGGCATCTACGAGCAGTACTTC
TRBV7-8,TRBJ2-7,-,-,14,CASSLARGGYEQYF,TGTGCCAGCAGCTTAGCGAGAGGGGGCTACGAGCAGTACTTC
TRBV19,TRBJ1-2,-,once,12,CASSIGSNGYTF,TGTGCCAGTAGTATAGGGAGTAATGGCTACACCTTC
TRBV12-5,TRBJ1-1,-,-,14,CASGPLGYSTEAFF,TGTGCTAGTGGACCCCTAGGCTATTCCACTGAAGCTTTCTTT
TRBV5-4,TRBJ2-7,TRBD1,-,15,CASSHIGQGAYEQYF,TGTGCCAGCAGCCACATAGGACAGGGTGCTTACGAGCAGTACTTC
TRBV9,TRBJ2-7,TRBD2,-,14,CASSALAGVEEQYF,TGTGCCAGCAGCGCCCTAGCGGGAGTGGAAGAGCAGTACTTC
TRBV4-2,TRBJ1-2,TRBD1,-,15,CASSPEQGARYGYTF,TGTGCCAGCAGCCCTGAACAGGGGGCAAGGTATGGCTACACCTTC
TRBV23-1,TRBJ2-4,-,-,23,CASSQSLPPRQGKGQLAKNIQYF,TGCGCCAGCAGTCAATCGTTGCCACCCCGCCAGGGGAAGGGTCAATTAGCCAAAAACATTCAGTACTTC
TRBV5-1,TRBJ2-5,TRBD2,-,17,CASSSMRTSGGGETQYF,TGCGCCAGCTCCTCAATGCGGACTAGCGGGGGTGGAGAGACCCAGTACTTC
TRBV7-9,TRBJ2-5,-,-,16,CASSSEVGSGGETQYF,TGTGCCAGCAGCTCAGAAGTGGGTAGCGGAGGAGAGACCCAGTACTTC
TRBV6-1,TRBJ2-5,-,-,14,CASRTLYGGETQYF,TGTGCCAGCAGGACCCTATACGGAGGTGAGACCCAGTACTTC
TRBV7-6,TRBJ2-1,-,-,18,CASSLATGPPNTYNEQFF,TGTGCCAGCAGCTTAGCGACAGGCCCACCTAACACCTACAATGAGCAGTTCTTC
TRBV6-5,TRBJ1-1,-,-,13,CASSFLGRAEAFF,TGTGCCAGCAGTTTCCTGGGGCGTGCTGAAGCTTTCTTT
TRBV5-6,TRBJ2-7,-,-,14,CASSLAGHSYEQYF,TGTGCCAGCAGCCTTGCTGGGCATTCCTACGAGCAGTACTTC
TRBV7-2,TRBJ1-5,TRBD1,-,18,CASSLVGDRGRTDQPQHF,TGTGCCAGCAGCTTAGTTGGGGACAGGGGGCGCACCGATCAGCCCCAGCATTTT
TRBV5-6,TRBJ2-3,TRBD2,-,16,CASSLAPAGGWDTQYF,TGTGCCAGCAGCTTGGCCCCAGCGGGGGGGTGGGATACGCAGTATTTT
TRBV10-2,TRBJ2-7,TRBD2,few,13,CASRRGGSGEQYF,TGCGCCAGCAGGCGGGGGGGCTCTGGCGAGCAGTACTTC
TRBV4-1,TRBJ2-3,-,-,15,CASSQESRGTDTQYF,TGCGCCAGCAGCCAAGAGTCCAGGGGCACAGATACGCAGTATTTT
TRBV7-8,TRBJ2-1,TRBD2,-,17,CASSQIRTSGRLLEQFF,TGTGCCAGCAGCCAGATTCGGACTAGCGGGAGATTACTGGAGCAGTTCTTC
TRBV5-6,TRBJ2-7,-,-,11,CASSPTYEQYF,TGTGCCAGCAGCCCCACCTACGAGCAGTACTTC
TRBV4-1,TRBJ2-7,-,-,15,CASSQDATSLYEQYF,TGCGCCAGCAGCCAAGATGCAACAAGTCTCTACGAGCAGTACTTC
TRBV6-1,TRBJ1-5,TRBD1,once,15,CASSGGQGRDQPQHF,TGTGCCAGCAGTGGGGGACAGGGGAGGGATCAGCCCCAGCATTTT
TRBV30,TRBJ2-1,TRBD2,-,13,CAWSVGGSDEQFF,TGTGCCTGGAGTGTTGGCGGGAGTGATGAGCAGTTCTTC
TRBV19,TRBJ1-1,TRBD1,-,13,CASRTGPNTEAFF,TGTGCCAGTAGGACAGGGCCGAACACTGAAGCTTTCTTT